This T cell receptor beta chain comes out of a study of beta chain features in type 1 diabetes. The overall study: Cell yields, gender and age were comparable in patients and healthy donors. Whole-study results and caveats: A moderate, significant TCRB CDR3 shortening appeared in type 1 diabetes across four CD4+ subsets. Insertions at VDJ junctions were less frequent in type 1 diabetes patients. These patients also deleted more nucleotides at the same junctions. PCR might favor shorter templates, but any such skew would affect patients and controls equally.

Concerning this clone itself: The antigen remains undetermined.

Expressed TCRB transcripts were sequenced because the entire RNA isolate underwent reverse transcription. Assay: immunoSEQ multiplex PCR; the TCRdb copy retains only in-frame clones and omits some. The table records around 150,000 clones, roughly 9% of them present only once. A sort by CD45RO/CCR7/CD25/CD127/CD95/CD27 yielded CD4+ naive, central memory, regulatory and stem cell-like memory cells. Trimming removed 8 bases from V and 0 bases from J, with 23 bases in between. CDR3 length: 18 residues. From germline, CDR1 is MDHEN and CDR2 SYDVKM. The sequencing sample was made of central memory CD4+ T cells from blood. This TCR was recovered from a woman aged 30 to 39 with type 1 diabetes. The chain links TRBV28 to TRBJ2-4; D unresolved. The CDR3 sequence: CASRNSPTRPLAKNIQYF. The CDR3 nucleotides read TGTGCCAGCCGCAATTCTCCGACTCGCCCCTTAGCCAAAAACATTCAGTACTTC.